This T cell receptor (beta chain) was observed in a study of cytomegalovirus exposure and HLA in healthy donors (dated by TCRdb to about 2017). In terms of the full investigation: An earlier analysis of roughly 500 of the donors reported 250 to 300 Gb of sequence data and 117 million unique TCR beta sequences from roughly 200 million T cells. An early release covering just under 650 HLA-typed donors comprised around 300 gigabases of sequencing data and 85 million or so unique TCR sequences. Among the roughly 400 genotyped donors, approximately 77% belonged to the genetic ancestry cluster associated with self-reported Caucasian donors. The aim of the study was to test whether cataloging public T cell receptors could identify signatures of past pathogen exposure. The study profiled the T cell repertoires of about 720 subjects by immunosequencing and related them to cytomegalovirus serostatus. In addition to the first cohort of 666 subjects, a separate validation cohort of over 90 different subjects was used. The study combined high-throughput TCR immunosequencing, statistical association of individual TCRs with disease status, and machine learning to predict cytomegalovirus infection status. A later analysis re-examined previously published TCR beta repertoires from roughly 650 donors and added high-resolution HLA genotyping to investigate patterns of TCR occurrence. In the later analysis, no new phenotypic data were used to find candidate immune exposures; instead, reliance was placed on TCR beta sequences and their occurrence across donors. An earlier analysis of a few hundred of the donors applied high-throughput TCR beta sequencing to assess whether each TCR beta V gene segment acted as functional or pseudogenic. Donor age, sex, ethnicity and CMV serostatus were compiled together with the repertoire data. Genome-wide SNP genotypes for about three fifths of the roughly 670 donors were used in a later genetic analysis, which treated that subset as a discovery cohort. Every repertoire in the discovery cohort had been generated on one and the same sequencing platform. HLA typing covered class I and class II loci at four-digit resolution. Typing coverage varied by locus: roughly 629-640 donors for A, B, C, DRB1 and DQB1; roughly 560 for DQA1; over 600 for DPA1; about 450 for DPB1. Roughly 5 DR-DQ haplotypes were handled as single units for association and clustering because linkage in the cohort was strong. Among under 450 genotyped donors of the cohort, an average of approximately 240,000 unique TCR beta nucleotide sequences were sequenced per donor, roughly a sixth of them non-productive. Points the paper makes about the study in general: A further reported finding was that TCR beta sequences accurately predicted the HLA-A and HLA-B alleles for most subjects in the first cohort. Most TCR sequences were seen in very few donors, while some public TCRs were found in many individuals. Linkage disequilibrium might explain the correlated functional status among segregating V segments, but an unknown experimental factor could not be excluded. According to a later analysis, parvovirus B19, influenza, CMV and Epstein-Barr virus appeared linked to several top co-occurrence clusters. In a later genetic analysis, a missense DCLRE1C variant was associated with V-gene and J-gene trimming of TCR beta chains, and the association was replicated in an independent cohort. Because counts were too low, about 15 rarely observed V segments, including chromosome 9 orphons, were left out of the earlier analysis of some 600 of the donors. Most CMV-associated TCR beta chains appeared to be HLA-restricted in a later analysis, and the HLA associations seemed to be driven largely by CMV exposure. Specific HLA alleles were associated with more than 15,000 TCR beta sequences at a false discovery rate of 0.05 in a later analysis. The presence/absence analyses assumed that sequencing depth was roughly uniform across donors, and that assumption may not be true. Some IMGT-functional V segments, including TRBV6-2 and TRBV6-3, could not be told apart with the 87-base-pair reads, so those segments were excluded. In a later analysis, HLA-associated TCR beta chains showed more clonal expansion and lower generation probabilities than non-associated chains that were equally common. Immune exposure information for the cohort was limited to CMV serostatus. A few of the identified cytomegalovirus-associated TCR beta chains were confirmed in vitro to be specific for cytomegalovirus antigens. According to the authors, the approach could potentially be generalized to other disease states and immunological phenotypes. Strong co-occurrence of HLA alleles, especially DR and DQ, made assigning TCR associations to individual alleles difficult. According to a later genetic analysis, donors in an Asian-associated ancestry cluster had fewer N-insertions in productive TCRs than the approximately 690-donor mean. This cohort had only TCR beta chains sequenced, and the lack of alpha or paired-chain data limited which features could be detected. In both the original and validation cohorts, the classifier was reported to diagnose cytomegalovirus status with high specificity and sensitivity. HLA typing was unavailable for some donors at each locus, so association tests used only the typed subset. The sequencing pipeline was judged likely to have produced a cluster of highly shared sequence variants as a technical artifact. In an earlier analysis of some 550 of the donors, most TCR beta V segments were observed in productive rearrangements about 90% or about 30% of the time, broadly matching IMGT annotations. In the study, 150 to 200 TCR beta chains were listed as associated with cytomegalovirus. According to a later analysis, TCR association rates differed among HLA loci, with DRB1 alleles showing the most associated TCRs and HLA-C alleles showing the fewest.

In total, roughly 670 healthy bone marrow donors made up the cohort. At the time of sampling, every cohort member was nominally healthy, though immune exposures that went unrecorded were likely present. The donor tested CMV seronegative, placing the donor among the roughly 400 seronegative members of the cohort. Each donor provided a peripheral blood sample, and peripheral blood mononuclear cells were used for TCR beta sequencing. Genomic DNA was extracted from the blood cell samples with the Qiagen DNeasy Blood Extraction Kit. Its CDR3 holds 15 amino acids, cysteine through phenylalanine. Here the CDR3 DNA is all that survives: 45 bases in frame from base 1. The V and J ends are trimmed by 0 bases and 4 bases, leaving 13 bases between them. The germline V gene sets CDR1 to MNHEY and CDR2 to SVGAGI. The library was prepared using the immunoSEQ multiplex PCR assay. The multiplex PCR relied on a mix of 60 forward primers for TCR Vbeta segments and 13 reverse primers for TCR Jbeta segments. The CDR3 region of rearranged TCR beta genes was amplified from genomic DNA by a multiplex PCR assay. The amplified TCR beta libraries were sequenced on the Illumina HiSeq System as 87-base-pair reads. Per the authors' processing: In a later analysis, 70 million to 95 million unique TCR beta chains were counted across the 500 to 850 repertoires, and some 10 million of these chains were shared by at least two donors. To remove PCR and sequencing errors, raw reads were error-corrected and collapsed into unique sequences using a nearest-neighbor algorithm that merged closely related sequences. CDR3 sequences were aligned to IMGT reference sequences to assign V, D and J gene segments. For a sequence to be retained, at least a six-nucleotide match to both a V gene segment and a J gene segment was required. Rearrangements were classified as productive when the CDR3 lacked stop codons and remained in frame with V and J, and all other rearrangements were classified as non-productive. CDR3 was defined by IMGT convention, running from the second conserved V-encoded cysteine to the conserved J-encoded phenylalanine. The earlier analysis of some 580 of the donors excluded any sequence lacking an unambiguous match to a single V gene segment. In an earlier analysis of 587 of the donors, a V segment was called functional when productive rearrangements were above 56.7%, and segregating when the standard deviation between donors exceeded 5%. A statistical classification framework was built for diagnosing cytomegalovirus status from the catalog of TCR beta chain sequences. In a later analysis, V and J genes were assigned by comparing TCR nucleotide sequences against IMGT/GENE-DB human TR gene sequences. A later analysis assigned CDR3 sequences and most-parsimonious VDJ recombination scenarios with the TCRdist pipeline. A later analysis defined each TCR beta chain by its CDR3 amino acid sequence plus V-gene family, and excluded reads lacking a unique V-gene family. In a later analysis, fewer than 600 highly shared, low-generation-probability nucleotide sequences were removed to address suspected cross-contamination and a sequencing artifact. A later analysis calculated a clonal expansion index for each public chain from normalized within-repertoire ranks of inferred template counts. A later analysis computed generation probabilities with a VDJ recombination model fitted to out-of-frame rearrangements, and checked the results against IGoR. In a later analysis, hypergeometric tests were used to score TCR-TCR, TCR-HLA and TCR-CMV co-occurrence, with a repertoire-size bias correction applied to TCR pairs. In a later analysis, false discovery rates were estimated by permuting HLA or CMV assignments 20 times. In a later analysis, co-occurring TCRs were grouped using DBSCAN, with TCRdist sequence similarity added in when clustering inside HLA-allele-positive subsets. Co-occurrence clustering excluded repertoires with fewer than 30,000 or more than 120,000 public chains, plus five with anomalous nucleotide sharing. TCRdb's version of the immuneACCESS table is confined to in-frame rearrangements and falls short of the full clone set. An unresolved V gene accounts for under half of the shortfall where checked; the remainder is of unknown origin. V, J and clone size are taken as reported in that table, and D and trimming were inferred from the DNA itself. Counted in this sample were 200,000 to 250,000 clones; almost 85% of them appeared once. 0.5% to 0.7% of the sample lies in the top ten.

This clone was seen once. This clone's antigen is unknown. Within one base of it there is no much larger clone, and no base qualities were kept. The sequence was obtained from a woman between 40 and 55 years old in good health and CMV-seronegative. Sample: PBMCs. The chain employs TRBV6-5 and TRBJ2-7; the D gene is perhaps TRBD1, from 6 matching bases. The sequenced DNA: TGTGCCAGCAGTTACTCGAGCAGGGGTCGATACGAGCAGTACTTC. Translated, it gives CASSYSSRGRYEQYF.